These T cell receptor beta chains were read from a single sample in a study of identical twins. TCRdb called the 5' RACE reads again in MiXCR, with one record for every CDR3 protein. This sample carries about 240,000 distinct CDR3 sequences, 6% to 8% of them seen once, and the ten largest clones take roughly 5%. These data were also reused for a study on yellow fever vaccine responses in identical twins.

Material: CD8+ T cells sorted from blood. These receptors all come from a woman aged 18-35 years in good health. The conserved cysteine and the conserved F or W are not part of the CDR3 here.

>TRBV24-1|TRBJ2-3|13
ATSPREAHTDTQY
>TRBV7-6|TRBJ2-5|14
ASSLAFPSLGETQY
>TRBV28|TRBJ2-2|13
ASSLWPQGTGELF
>TRBV3-1|TRBJ2-1|11
ASSSLALDEQF
>TRBV24-1|TRBJ2-7|13
ATSGTGTSGYEQY
>TRBV7-2|TRBJ2-7|9
AIPLSGGQY
>TRBV12-3/TRBV12-4|TRBJ2-7|16
TFSFRDPREIRFDEQY
>TRBV11-2|TRBJ1-3|12
ASSSTTGGNTIY
>TRBV2|TRBJ1-2|11
ASMDRGDDGYT
>TRBV11-2|TRBJ1-5|16
ASSTTNRVRYENQPQH
>TRBV12-3/TRBV12-4|TRBJ2-5|14
ASSPVRGGNRETQY
>TRBV6-2/TRBV6-3|TRBJ2-5|12
ASAQAGGQETQY
>TRBV12-3/TRBV12-4|TRBJ2-7|12
ASSPFDETYEQY
>TRBV12-3/TRBV12-4|TRBJ2-1|13
ASSQITGDYNEQF
>TRBV28|TRBJ2-4|13
ASSPTGTYKNIQY
>TRBV10-3|TRBJ2-2|12
ATRDTANTGELF
>TRBV27|TRBJ2-1|14
ASSFTAGVNHNEQF
>TRBV21-1|TRBJ2-1|16
ASRGLAGPWGSYNEQF
>TRBV12-5|TRBJ2-1|13
ASGLVGAGVNEQF
>TRBV25-1|TRBJ2-2|14
ASSEYGAGKAGELF
>TRBV7-9|TRBJ2-7|13
ASSPSGQGAYEQY
>TRBV11-2|TRBJ2-5|14
ASSSELDRAQETQY
>TRBV7-9|TRBJ2-4|14
ASSPTVGLAKNIQY
>TRBV2|TRBJ1-4|11
ASSRLANEKLF
>TRBV6-1|TRBJ1-1|11
ASRESDGAEAF
>TRBV9|TRBJ2-1|18
ASSVVGGQGLGLSYNEQF
>TRBV5-6|TRBJ2-2|11
ASSPSGPGELF
>TRBV11-1|TRBJ2-3|17
ASSSPRTSGGKNLDTQY
>TRBV2|TRBJ1-5|13
ASSEGTLGGEPQH
>TRBV20-1|TRBJ1-1|12
SAPQTGFVTEAF
>TRBV12-3/TRBV12-4|TRBJ2-3|17
ASSPGEVWGRESTDTQY
>TRBV20-1|TRBJ2-3|12
SANDLTSTDTQY
>TRBV24-1|TRBJ2-7|11
ATSDISADEQY
>TRBV28|TRBJ1-2|11
ASSRTGEDGYT
>TRBV20-1|TRBJ2-1|11
SSQDIDYNEQF
>TRBV11-1|TRBJ2-3|14
ASSLARGGPADTQY
>TRBV4-2|TRBJ2-7|13
ASSQDMEGAYEQY
>TRBV28|TRBJ1-5|14
ASSLLPGVEEQPQH
>TRBV7-6|TRBJ1-4|16
ASSLAAFEDTGYEKLF
>TRBV4-1|TRBJ2-5|14
ASSQASGGFKETQY
>TRBV29-1|TRBJ1-2|12
SVDRSTGREGYT
>TRBV6-1|TRBJ1-4|12
ASSTFLGGEKLF
>TRBV12-3/TRBV12-4|TRBJ1-1|11
ASSLGRGTEAF
>TRBV11-2|TRBJ1-4|14
ASSYPRAGLSEKLF
>TRBV6-5|TRBJ2-1|11
ASSYSAYNEQF
>TRBV7-9|TRBJ1-2|13
ASSLVTGALLGYT
>TRBV28|TRBJ1-1|13
ASSLYGREDTEAF
>TRBV7-7|TRBJ2-3|11
ASSLHPIDTQY
>TRBV20-1|TRBJ2-1|13
SANEGLAVYNEQF
>TRBV5-5|TRBJ2-2|13
ASRAGTKNTGELF
>TRBV2|TRBJ1-2|14
ASSEPRDRGLYGYT
>TRBV7-6|TRBJ2-3|14
ASSLEGRTSTDTQY
>TRBV2|TRBJ2-3|13
ASSELQISTDTQY
>TRBV27|TRBJ2-1|13
ASSLRRGGSNEQF
>TRBV4-1|TRBJ2-3|11
ASSHRRGDTQY
>TRBV7-9|TRBJ1-5|12
ASSEGQNNQPQH
>TRBV6-1|TRBJ2-1|12
ASTTRGTIDEQF
>TRBV20-1|TRBJ2-2|13
SARDIGTHSGELF
>TRBV5-5|TRBJ2-7|10
ASSLALNEQY